A single sample is the source of the 31 T cell receptor beta chains below, sequenced in a study of PD-1 blockade in classical Hodgkin lymphoma. TCRdb's copy holds only in-frame clones and misses some; the assay was immunoSEQ multiplex PCR. This table has some 100,000 clones, around 93% appearing once. Time point meaning: cycle 4 day 1 (C4D1), after more than five weeks of nivolumab. Every patient was affected by relapse after autologous stem cell transplantation, while exposure to brentuximab vedotin was not uniform. Here the sequenced sample was peripheral blood mononuclear cells (PBMCs), taken before the fourth cycle of nivolumab. The source of these receptors is a human donor with classical Hodgkin lymphoma.

V is TRBV28 and J is TRBJ1-5; D call uncertain. Germline CDR1 is MDHEN and CDR2 is SYDVKM. This CDR3 has 16 amino acids. V lost 3 bases and J 0 bases, leaving 12 bases between the germline ends. CDR3 sequence reads: CASSFMSSLSNQPQHF. The CDR3 DNA follows: TGTGCCAGCAGTTTTATGAGTAGTCTTAGCAATCAGCCCCAGCATTTT.

This chain links TRBV30 with TRBJ1-2; D remains ambiguous. This CDR3 has 13 residues. The germline V and J ends were trimmed by 3 bases and 2 bases, with 10 bases remaining between them. In germline, CDR1 is GTSNPN, CDR2 SVGIG (reference sequence). Here the CDR3 DNA reads TGTGCCTGGAGATTCGGACTCAACTATGGCTACACCTTC. Translation: CAWRFGLNYGYTF.

Relative to its sample, this clone is medium-sized. The rearrangement uses TRBV14 and TRBJ2-3; no definite D call. Germline lookup yields CDR1 SGHDN and CDR2 FVKESK. V lost 1 base, J lost 8 bases, and 10 bases lay in between. This CDR3 is built from 13 residues. The CDR3 nucleotides are TGTGCCAGCAGCCAAGTCCCGGGCGGTACGCAGTATTTT. Its translation is CASSQVPGGTQYF.

The chain uses TRBV10-3 and TRBJ2-5, with TRBD2 matching over 10 bases. V was clipped by 8 bases and J by 5 bases; unmatched bases: 8. Germline CDR1 and CDR2: ENHRY and SYGVKD. The CDR3 is 14 residues long. In DNA form, the CDR3 reads TGTGCCATCGGGGCTAGCGGGAGCAGTGAGACCCAGTACTTC. Protein: CAIGASGSSETQYF.

V and J are TRBV7-9 and TRBJ1-1, with 8 bases that match TRBD1. Germline lookup yields CDR1 SEHNR and CDR2 FQNEAQ (reference sequence). V gave up 3 bases and J gave up 3 bases; unmatched junction bases: 6. This CDR3 has 15 amino acids. The CDR3 bases are TGTGCCAGCAGCTTCAGAACAGGGGGGGACACTGAAGCTTTCTTT. It specifies CASSFRTGGDTEAFF.

This clone was recorded only once. V gene TRBV6-1 combines with J gene TRBJ2-3; 7 nucleotides agree with TRBD1. The CDR3 runs 15 residues. Per the germline V gene, CDR1 is MNHNS and CDR2 is SASEGT. V lost 4 bases to trimming and J lost 4 bases; unmatched junction nucleotides: 8. The CDR3 here is CASSGDSVRSDTQYF. CDR3 DNA: TGTGCCAGCAGTGGGGACAGCGTCCGCTCAGATACGCAGTATTTT.

This chain uses TRBV18 with TRBJ2-7, with a possible D match to TRBD2 (6 bases). Per the germline V gene, CDR1 is KGHSH and CDR2 is LQKENI. V gave up 1 base and J gave up 2 bases, with 12 bases separating them. This CDR3 is 15 amino acids long. The CDR3 DNA follows: TGTGCCAGCTCACCACAATCCGGGGGACCCTACGAGCAGTACTTC. Translating gives CASSPQSGGPYEQYF.

J is TRBJ2-1 and V is TRBV30, with 11 bases lining up with TRBD2. CDR3 length equals 15 residues. V dropped 0 bases and J dropped 9; count of bases not matched to a gene: 7. In germline, CDR1 is GTSNPN, CDR2 SVGIG (reference sequence). The CDR3 region has the DNA TGTGCCTGGAGTGTTAGCGGGAGGGCCCTCGGTGAGCAGTTCTTC. This sequence encodes CAWSVSGRALGEQFF.

This chain uses TRBV28 with TRBJ1-2, with D hard to call. V lost 2 bases, J lost 6 bases, and 19 bases lay in between. The CDR3 sequence is 16 residues long. Germline-derived CDR1 and CDR2 are MDHEN and SYDVKM. CDR3 region: CASSLGLSVSSDGYTF. The CDR3 nucleotides read TGTGCCAGCAGTTTAGGTTTATCAGTATCGTCCGATGGCTACACCTTC.

V usage is TRBV6-4 and J usage is TRBJ1-1; TRBD1 matches at 7 bases. Germline trimming cut 3 bases from V and 5 bases from J; bases unmatched to any gene: 3. Germline V gene sequence: CDR1 MRHNA, CDR2 SNTAGT. The CDR3 sequence is 13 residues long. This CDR3 is CASSEARGTEAFF. The CDR3, as DNA: TGTGCCAGCAGTGAAGCCAGGGGGACTGAAGCTTTCTTT.

V gene TRBV30 combines with J gene TRBJ1-1; D unresolved. The germline CDR1 and CDR2 sequences are GTSNPN and SVGIG (reference sequence). The CDR3 length is 12 residues. Trimming took off 5 bases at V and 3 bases at J, with 10 bases between the two ends. The CDR3 DNA reads as TGTGCCTGGGGACCTGGGGACACTGAAGCTTTCTTT. Protein sequence: CAWGPGDTEAFF. The full variable domain, in which reference TRBV30 and TRBJ1-1 provide the parts outside the CDR3, is SQTIHQWPATLVQPVGSPLSLECTVEGTSNPNLYWYRQAAGRGLQLLFYSVGIGQISSEVPQNLSASRPQDRQFILSSKKLLLSDSGFYLCAWGPGDTEAFFGQGTRLTVV.

The V call is TRBV5-5, the J call TRBJ1-2; 7 nucleotides match TRBD1. The V gene end was trimmed by 0 bases and the J gene end by 3 bases; junction bases not matched to a gene: 2. CDR3 length: 14 residues. The germline V gene has CDR1 SGHKS and CDR2 YYEKEE (reference sequence). CDR3 loop: CASSLAGTDYGYTF. As DNA, the CDR3 is TGTGCCAGCAGCTTGGCCGGGACAGACTATGGCTACACCTTC.

J is TRBJ2-7 and V is TRBV2; D possibly corresponds to TRBD1 (5 bases). The germline CDR1 and CDR2 sequences are SNHLY and FYNNEI. The CDR3 totals 12 residues. The V gene lost 10 bases and the J gene lost 2 bases, with 12 bases spanning the gap. Here the CDR3 reads CAIRQDTYEQYF. Here the CDR3 DNA reads TGTGCCATCAGGCAGGACACCTACGAGCAGTACTTC. The whole variable domain, remainder taken from reference TRBV2 and TRBJ2-7, is EPEVTQTPSHQVTQMGQEVILRCVPISNHLYFYWYRQILGQKVEFLVSFYNNEISEKSEIFDDQFSVERPDGSNFTLKIRSTKLEDSAMYFCAIRQDTYEQYFGPGTRLTVT.

The V gene is TRBV27, the J gene TRBJ1-5, with TRBD1 as a possible D gene (5 bases). Trimming pared 2 bases from V and 7 bases from J, leaving 9 bases between. Germline V gene lookup returns CDR1 MNHEY and CDR2 SMNVEV (reference sequence). The CDR3 extends over 13 amino acids. CDR3 in DNA: TGTGCCAGCAGTTTAGTCAGGGACCAGCCCCAGCATTTT. It is translated as CASSLVRDQPQHF.

The V and J genes are TRBV19 and TRBJ2-3, with 10 bases matching TRBD2. Germline CDR1 is LNHDA and CDR2 is SQIVND (reference sequence). This CDR3 spans 17 amino acids. Losses at the gene ends were 3 bases for V and 6 bases for J; bases not matched to a gene: 12. The CDR3 nucleotides read TGTGCCAGTAGTATCGCAATAGCGGGAGGACCGCGGGATACGCAGTATTTT. Its translation is CASSIAIAGGPRDTQYF.

The V and J genes are TRBV19 and TRBJ1-5; no definite D call. V lost 8 bases and J lost 0, with 11 bases in between. This CDR3 contains 14 residues. The V gene's germline CDR1 is LNHDA and CDR2 SQIVND (reference sequence). CDR3: CASAEAHSNQPQHF. In DNA, the CDR3 is TGTGCCAGTGCCGAGGCCCATAGCAATCAGCCCCAGCATTTT.

The chain employs TRBV6-1 and TRBJ2-7; the D is unclear. From germline, CDR1 is MNHNS and CDR2 SASEGT. V lost 4 bases and J 0 bases, leaving 7 bases between the germline ends. This CDR3 is built from 13 residues. The CDR3 DNA sequence: TGTGCCAGCAGTGCTCGGAACTCCTACGAGCAGTACTTC. Amino acids: CASSARNSYEQYF.

This rearrangement joins TRBV6-6 to TRBJ2-2, with 10 bases that match TRBD2. The germline CDR1 and CDR2 sequences are MNHNY and SVGAGI (reference sequence). The ends lost 4 bases at V and 4 bases at J; junction bases unmatched: 6. The CDR3 loop spans 16 amino acids. The CDR3, as DNA: TGTGCCAGCAGTTTCCCGGGACTAGCGAGCACCGGGGAGCTGTTTTTT. Protein sequence: CASSFPGLASTGELFF.

The chain couples TRBV7-6 to TRBJ2-7; 10 bases fit TRBD2. This CDR3 contains 18 residues. V was clipped by 1 base and J by 1 base; unmatched bases: 10. Germline V gene sequence: CDR1 SGHVS, CDR2 FNYEAQ. This CDR3 is CASSLGVAGGSYSYEQYF. The CDR3 nucleotides read TGTGCCAGCAGCTTAGGGGTAGCGGGAGGCTCTTATTCCTACGAGCAGTACTTC. The whole variable domain, filled in from reference TRBV7-6 and TRBJ2-7, reads GAGVSQSPRYKVTKRGQDVALRCDPISGHVSLYWYRQALGQGPEFLTYFNYEAQQDKSGLPNDRFSAERPEGSISTLTIQRTEQRDSAMYRCASSLGVAGGSYSYEQYFGPGTRLTVT.

This chain joins TRBV4-1 and TRBJ2-1; 7 bases are shared with TRBD2. The germline V gene has CDR1 MGHRA and CDR2 YSYEKL. The CDR3 loop spans 17 amino acids. The V and J ends lost 1 base and 4 bases, in that order; junction bases with no gene match: 10. CDR3: CASSQGVGSGPYNEQFF. In DNA form, the CDR3 reads TGCGCCAGCAGCCAAGGGGTAGGTAGCGGGCCGTACAATGAGCAGTTCTTC.

The chain uses TRBV18 and TRBJ1-1; D is ambiguous. The CDR3 consists of 13 residues. V lost 0 bases to trimming and J lost 10 bases, with 12 bases between them. The V gene's germline CDR1 is KGHSH and CDR2 LQKENI. CDR3 amino acids: CASSPPTRDGAFF. The DNA of the CDR3 is TGTGCCAGCTCACCACCCACGAGAGATGGAGCTTTCTTT.

This clone appeared a single time. The gene calls are TRBV29-1 and TRBJ1-1; D is unclear. Germline-derived CDR1 and CDR2 are SQVTM and ANQGSEA. This CDR3 region has 13 residues. V was clipped by 7 bases and J by 4 bases, with 16 bases between them. The CDR3 DNA follows: TGCAGCGCCCCGGGCGGCGGCGGCACTGAAGCTTTCTTT. Protein: CSAPGGGGTEAFF.

The CDR3 DNA follows: TGTGCCAGTAGTATAGCCAGGGGGCTCTTGGAGACCCAGTACTTC. This translates into CASSIARGLLETQYF. The chain couples TRBV19 to TRBJ2-5, with 8 bases identical to TRBD1. The length of the CDR3 is 15 residues. Trimming took 1 base from V and 5 from J; bases not matched to a gene: 6. Germline V CDR1 and CDR2: LNHDA, SQIVND (reference sequence).

The V call is TRBV27, the J call TRBJ2-7; 8 bases align to TRBD2. The CDR3 consists of 14 residues. CDR1 and CDR2 (germline): MNHEY, SMNVEV (reference sequence). The V and J ends lost 6 bases and 2 bases, in that order; junction bases with no gene match: 6. The DNA of the CDR3 is TGTGCCAGCAGGCCCGGGACTAGGACCTACGAGCAGTACTTC. Translated, it gives CASRPGTRTYEQYF.

The chain carries TRBV27 and TRBJ1-1, with a weak D call TRBD1 (6 bases). The V end lost 6 bases, the J end lost 0 bases, and 14 bases lay between the germline ends. The CDR3 spans 15 residues. CDR1 and CDR2 (germline): MNHEY, SMNVEV (reference sequence). CDR3 sequence (DNA): TGTGCCAGCAGCCGATGGACAGCCTTGAACACTGAAGCTTTCTTT. Protein product: CASSRWTALNTEAFF.

This chain joins TRBV30 and TRBJ1-4; D call uncertain. V was shortened by 0 bases and J by 13 bases, with 21 bases between the two germline ends. Germline V gene data show CDR1 as GTSNPN and CDR2 as SVGIG (reference sequence). CDR3 length: 15 amino acids. The CDR3 nucleotides are TGTGCCTGGAGTGTATCCGGGATCGGGCTTGGGAGACTGTTTTTT. It is translated as CAWSVSGIGLGRLFF.

This chain links TRBV28 with TRBJ2-1, with D unclear. Germline CDR1 reads MDHEN; CDR2 reads SYDVKM. V was cut by 8 bases and J by 9 bases, with 20 bases left in between. The CDR3 is 14 residues long. This chain's CDR3 is CASLFYSFRGEQFF. CDR3 nucleotides: TGTGCCAGCCTCTTCTACTCCTTTCGTGGTGAGCAGTTCTTC.

The rearrangement uses TRBV10-1 and TRBJ2-5; D is unresolved. Per germline, CDR1 WNHNN and CDR2 SYGVQD (reference sequence). The CDR3 loop spans 14 amino acids. V lost 0 bases and J lost 4, with 9 bases in between. The CDR3 coding sequence is TGCGCCAGCAGTGAGTCTGGCTCGGGAGAGACCCAGTACTTC. This gives the protein CASSESGSGETQYF.

The J gene is TRBJ1-2, the V gene TRBV28, with D unclear. The CDR3 spans 15 residues. Per the germline V gene, CDR1 is MDHEN and CDR2 is SYDVKM. Deletions cut 5 bases from V and 0 bases from J, with 13 bases between. This chain's CDR3 is CASSTFWEANYGYTF. The CDR3 region has the DNA TGTGCCAGCAGTACCTTTTGGGAAGCTAACTATGGCTACACCTTC.

This sequence joins TRBV4-1 and TRBJ1-2; no clear D. The germline V gene has CDR1 MGHRA and CDR2 YSYEKL. Trimming stripped 5 bases from V and 8 bases from J, with 15 bases between. CDR3 length: 13 residues. The CDR3 reads CASSDRARGGYTF. The CDR3 DNA reads TGCGCCAGCAGCGACCGGGCCCGAGGAGGCTACACCTTC.

The chain carries TRBV5-5 and TRBJ2-7; D ambiguous. Germline loops: CDR1 SGHKS, CDR2 YYEKEE (reference sequence). The V gene lost 1 base and the J gene lost 1 base, with 9 bases spanning the gap. This CDR3 is 14 amino acids long. Here the CDR3 DNA reads TGTGCCAGCAGCTTGCAGGCCGGATCCTACGAGCAGTACTTC. It translates to CASSLQAGSYEQYF.